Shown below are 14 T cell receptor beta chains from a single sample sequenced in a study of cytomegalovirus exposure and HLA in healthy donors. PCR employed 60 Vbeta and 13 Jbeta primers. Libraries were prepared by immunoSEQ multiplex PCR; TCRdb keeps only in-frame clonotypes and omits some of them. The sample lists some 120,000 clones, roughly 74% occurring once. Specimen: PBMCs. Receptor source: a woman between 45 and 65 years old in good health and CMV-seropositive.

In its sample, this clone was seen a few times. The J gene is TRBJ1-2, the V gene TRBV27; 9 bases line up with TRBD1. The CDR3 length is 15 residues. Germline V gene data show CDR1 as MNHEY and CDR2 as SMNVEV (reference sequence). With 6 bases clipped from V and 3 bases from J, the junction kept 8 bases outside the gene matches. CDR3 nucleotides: TGTGCCAGCAGGCCACAGGGGGCGCGGGACTATGGCTACACCTTC. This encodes CASRPQGARDYGYTF.

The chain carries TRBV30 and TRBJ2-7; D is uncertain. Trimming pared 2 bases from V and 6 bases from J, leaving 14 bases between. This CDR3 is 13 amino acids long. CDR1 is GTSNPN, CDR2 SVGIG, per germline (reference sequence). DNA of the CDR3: TGTGCCTGGAGTCTAGGCCGATGGCGCGAGCAGTACTTC. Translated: CAWSLGRWREQYF.

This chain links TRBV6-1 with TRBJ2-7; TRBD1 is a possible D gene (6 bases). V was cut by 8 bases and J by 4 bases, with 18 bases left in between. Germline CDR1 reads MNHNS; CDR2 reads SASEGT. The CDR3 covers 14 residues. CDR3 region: CASDLRGTVYEQYF. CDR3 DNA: TGTGCCAGCGACCTCAGGGGAACGGTTTACGAGCAGTACTTC.

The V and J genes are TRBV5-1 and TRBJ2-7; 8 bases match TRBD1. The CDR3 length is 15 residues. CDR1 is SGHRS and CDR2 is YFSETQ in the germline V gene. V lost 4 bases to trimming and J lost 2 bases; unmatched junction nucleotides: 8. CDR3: CASSIGQGPTYEQYF. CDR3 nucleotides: TGCGCCAGCAGCATAGGACAGGGACCAACCTACGAGCAGTACTTC.

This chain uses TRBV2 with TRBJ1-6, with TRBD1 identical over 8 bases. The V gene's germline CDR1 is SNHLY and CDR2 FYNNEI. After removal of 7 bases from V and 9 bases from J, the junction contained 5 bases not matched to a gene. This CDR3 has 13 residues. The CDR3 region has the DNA TGTGCCAGCAACACCGACAGGGGTTCACCCCTCCACTTT. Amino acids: CASNTDRGSPLHF.

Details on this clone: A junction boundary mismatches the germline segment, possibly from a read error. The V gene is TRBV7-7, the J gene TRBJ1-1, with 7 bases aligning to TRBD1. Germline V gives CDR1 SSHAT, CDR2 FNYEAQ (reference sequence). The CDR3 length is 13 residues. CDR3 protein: CASSLKTGTEAFF. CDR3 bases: TGTGCTAGCAGCTTAAAGACAGGGACTGAAGCTTTCTTT.

This CDR3 reads CASSRNGQAVTGNTIYF. The CDR3 DNA is TGTGCCAGTAGCCGAAACGGACAGGCAGTTACTGGAAACACCATATATTTT. This chain links TRBV19 with TRBJ1-3; 7 bases match TRBD1. With 6 bases clipped from V and 2 bases from J, the junction kept 13 bases outside the gene matches. Germline loops: CDR1 LNHDA, CDR2 SQIVND (reference sequence). The length of the CDR3 is 17 residues.

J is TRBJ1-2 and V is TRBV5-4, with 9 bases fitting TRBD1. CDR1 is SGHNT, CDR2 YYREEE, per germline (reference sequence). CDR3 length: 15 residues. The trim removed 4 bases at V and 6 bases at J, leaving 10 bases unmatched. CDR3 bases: TGTGCCAGCAGCCCTGGACGGACAGGGGTCCATGGCTACACCTTC. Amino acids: CASSPGRTGVHGYTF.

The CDR3 bases are TGTGCCATCCTAACTACGAGGGGGGGCTACACCTTC. Translated: CAILTTRGGYTF. The rearrangement links TRBV10-3 to TRBJ1-2; TRBD1 might be the D (6 bases). V gave up 8 bases and J gave up 8 bases, with 15 bases separating them. The CDR3 is 12 amino acids. The germline V gene encodes CDR1 ENHRY and CDR2 SYGVKD.

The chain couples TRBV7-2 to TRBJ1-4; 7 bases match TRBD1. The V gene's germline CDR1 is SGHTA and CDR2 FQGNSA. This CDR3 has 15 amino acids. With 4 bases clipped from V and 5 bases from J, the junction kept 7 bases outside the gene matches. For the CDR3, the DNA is TGTGCCAGCAGCTCGTACAGGGGCTCGAATGAAAAACTGTTTTTT. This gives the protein CASSSYRGSNEKLFF.

The CDR3 reads CAAPGSHLGSSPLHF. In DNA form, the CDR3 reads TGTGCCGCCCCGGGATCCCACCTGGGTAGTTCACCCCTCCACTTT. This chain links TRBV30 with TRBJ1-6; D remains unclear. Germline values: CDR1 GTSNPN, CDR2 SVGIG (reference sequence). Trimming took 8 bases from V and 9 from J, leaving 23 bases between them. This CDR3 comprises 15 residues. Full variable domain (missing parts from reference TRBV30 and TRBJ1-6): SQTIHQWPATLVQPVGSPLSLECTVEGTSNPNLYWYRQAAGRGLQLLFYSVGIGQISSEVPQNLSASRPQDRQFILSSKKLLLSDSGFYLCAAPGSHLGSSPLHFGNGTRLTVT.

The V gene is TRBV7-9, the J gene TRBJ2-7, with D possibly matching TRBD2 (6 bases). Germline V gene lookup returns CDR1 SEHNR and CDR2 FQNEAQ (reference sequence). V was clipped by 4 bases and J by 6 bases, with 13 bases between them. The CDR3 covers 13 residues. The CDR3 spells CASSSEGAGEQYF. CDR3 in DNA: TGTGCCAGCAGCTCGGAGGGAGCTGGCGAGCAGTACTTC. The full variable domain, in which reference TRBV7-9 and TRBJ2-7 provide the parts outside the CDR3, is DTGVSQNPRHKITKRGQNVTFRCDPISEHNRLYWYRQTLGQGPEFLTYFQNEAQLEKSRLLSDRFSAERPKGSFSTLEIQRTEQGDSAMYLCASSSEGAGEQYFGPGTRLTVT.

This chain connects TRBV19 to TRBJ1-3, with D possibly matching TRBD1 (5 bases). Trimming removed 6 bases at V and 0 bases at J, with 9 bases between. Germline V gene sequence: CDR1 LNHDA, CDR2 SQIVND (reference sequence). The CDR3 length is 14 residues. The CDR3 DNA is TGTGCCAGTAGGGAACAGGTCTCTGGAAACACCATATATTTT. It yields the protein CASREQVSGNTIYF.

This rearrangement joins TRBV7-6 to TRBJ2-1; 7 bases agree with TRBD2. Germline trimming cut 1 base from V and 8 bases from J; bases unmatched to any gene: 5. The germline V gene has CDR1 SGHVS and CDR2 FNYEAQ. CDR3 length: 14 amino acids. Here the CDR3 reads CASSLDPLADEQFF. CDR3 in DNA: TGTGCCAGCAGCTTAGACCCCCTAGCGGATGAGCAGTTCTTC.